These 17 T cell receptor beta chains were sequenced from one sample in a study of T cell responses to AZD1222 COVID-19 vaccine. Only in-frame clones appear in the TCRdb table, and some are missing; sequencing was by immunoSEQ multiplex PCR. The sample yields some 130,000 clones, 90% to 95% seen once. The sequenced sample was peripheral blood, obtained 28 days after the second AZD1222 dose. The receptors shown here come from an adult who received the AZD1222 COVID-19 vaccine.

This chain connects TRBV27 to TRBJ1-2; D is uncertain. Germline CDR1 and CDR2: MNHEY and SMNVEV (reference sequence). V was clipped by 6 bases and J by 3 bases, with 8 bases between them. The CDR3 totals 12 residues. The CDR3 spells CASREGYYGYTF. The CDR3 DNA follows: TGTGCCAGCAGGGAGGGCTACTATGGCTACACCTTC.

The chain carries TRBV6-5 and TRBJ1-1; possibly TRBD1 for D (6 bases). Trimming removed 10 bases at V and 2 bases at J, with 14 bases between. CDR1 and CDR2 from the germline V gene are MNHEY and SVGAGI. This CDR3 is 13 amino acids long. CDR3 nucleotides: TGTGCCACGAACAGGGAAGGCAACACTGAAGCTTTCTTT. Residues: CATNREGNTEAFF.

This clone was detected only once. The V call is TRBV19, the J call TRBJ2-5; 7 positions match TRBD1. The CDR3 consists of 15 residues. The ends lost 3 bases at V and 4 bases at J; junction bases unmatched: 8. Germline CDR1 and CDR2: LNHDA and SQIVND (reference sequence). The CDR3 DNA reads TGTGCCAGTAGTATTACCCCGACAGGGTCAGAGACCCAGTACTTC. It yields the protein CASSITPTGSETQYF.

This clone turned up a few times. The chain couples TRBV16 to TRBJ2-5, with a tentative D call TRBD2 (7 bases). Germline loops: CDR1 KGHSY, CDR2 FQNENV. V was shortened by 0 bases and J by 5 bases, with 19 bases between the two germline ends. The CDR3 has 17 amino acids. The chain's CDR3 is CASSQSVRGRRGETQYF. The CDR3 bases are TGTGCCAGCAGCCAATCGGTGCGGGGGCGCCGGGGTGAGACCCAGTACTTC.

This clone came up once. This chain joins TRBV4-1 and TRBJ1-2; D might be TRBD1 (6 bases). The germline CDR1 and CDR2 sequences are MGHRA and YSYEKL. This CDR3 contains 14 residues. V was shortened by 4 bases and J by 3 bases, with 12 bases between the two germline ends. The CDR3 DNA reads as TGCGCCAGCAGCCCTGTAGGGGGGGACTATGGCTACACCTTC. Translation: CASSPVGGDYGYTF.

V and J are TRBV19 and TRBJ1-5, with D unresolved. The CDR3 sequence is 15 residues long. Germline V gene lookup returns CDR1 LNHDA and CDR2 SQIVND (reference sequence). V gave up 7 bases and J gave up 2 bases, with 15 bases separating them. Here the CDR3 reads CASMKGFNGNQPQHF. CDR3 in DNA: TGTGCCAGTATGAAAGGATTTAACGGCAATCAGCCCCAGCATTTT. Together with reference TRBV19 and TRBJ1-5, the CDR3 gives the full variable domain: DGGITQSPKYLFRKEGQNVTLSCEQNLNHDAMYWYRQDPGQGLRLIYYSQIVNDFQKGDIAEGYSVSREKKESFPLTVTSAQKNPTAFYLCASMKGFNGNQPQHFGDGTRLSIL.

V usage is TRBV6-5 and J usage is TRBJ2-3; maybe TRBD2 (6 bases). There are 16 residues in the CDR3. V gave up 3 bases and J gave up 4 bases, with 17 bases separating them. CDR1 and CDR2 (germline): MNHEY, SVGAGI. The CDR3 here is CASSYGIEGTADTQYF. The CDR3 bases are TGTGCCAGCAGTTATGGAATAGAGGGGACTGCAGATACGCAGTATTTT.

The CDR3 loop reads CASTSPGTTENTGELFF. The CDR3, as DNA: TGTGCCAGCACCTCTCCCGGGACAACCGAGAACACCGGGGAGCTGTTTTTT. The V gene is TRBV27, the J gene TRBJ2-2; D possibly corresponds to TRBD1 (6 bases). CDR1 and CDR2 (germline): MNHEY, SMNVEV (reference sequence). This CDR3 has 17 amino acids. V was clipped by 7 bases and J by 1 base, with 19 bases between them.

The chain is built from TRBV18 and TRBJ1-4, with D tentatively TRBD1 (6 bases). Germline V CDR1 and CDR2: KGHSH, LQKENI. V shed 5 bases and J shed 7 bases, with 20 bases lying between them. The CDR3 has 16 residues. The CDR3: CASSAQLQGYGEKLFF. The DNA of the CDR3 is TGTGCCAGCTCAGCACAATTACAGGGTTATGGTGAAAAACTGTTTTTT.

This clone was observed once. The chain is built from TRBV5-1 and TRBJ1-3, with a weak D call TRBD1 (5 bases). This CDR3 has 16 residues. Germline CDR1 SGHRS, CDR2 YFSETQ. The germline V and J ends were trimmed by 4 bases and 0 bases, with 14 bases remaining between them. CDR3 protein: CASSVGPTDSGNTIYF. In DNA, the CDR3 is TGCGCCAGCAGCGTGGGACCCACCGACTCTGGAAACACCATATATTTT.

The chain joins TRBV9 to TRBJ1-5, with D perhaps matching TRBD1 (5 bases). The CDR3 length is 15 residues. Germline V gives CDR1 SGDLS, CDR2 YYNGEE. Trimming cost V 0 bases and J 6 bases, with 13 bases left between them. The chain's CDR3 is CASSVGGAGPQPQHF. The DNA for the CDR3 is TGTGCCAGCAGCGTAGGGGGCGCGGGTCCTCAGCCCCAGCATTTT.

The chain links TRBV27 to TRBJ2-1; D gene unclear. Germline V gene sequence: CDR1 MNHEY, CDR2 SMNVEV (reference sequence). The ends were cut back, 2 bases at V and 3 bases at J, with 11 bases in the middle. CDR3 length equals 15 residues. DNA of the CDR3: TGTGCCAGCAGTTTAGTATTCGGCTACTACAATGAGCAGTTCTTC. It yields the protein CASSLVFGYYNEQFF.

V and J are TRBV6-5 and TRBJ1-2, with D unclear. There are 13 residues in the CDR3. Germline V CDR1 and CDR2: MNHEY, SVGAGI. V shed 5 bases and J shed 2 bases, with 9 bases lying between them. The CDR3 bases are TGTGCCAGCAGTATTAGTGGGAACTATGGCTACACCTTC. Encoded protein: CASSISGNYGYTF.

The V gene is TRBV28, the J gene TRBJ2-5, with TRBD2 matching 14 bases. Trimming cost V 8 bases and J 8 bases; bases outside gene matches: 16. This CDR3 has 17 residues. Germline CDR1 MDHEN, CDR2 SYDVKM. The CDR3 bases are TGTGCCAGCCAAGATCTCGGGACTAGCGGGGGCCAGGGTACCCAGTACTTC. Amino acid sequence: CASQDLGTSGGQGTQYF.

This chain connects TRBV30 to TRBJ1-4; D is unclear. Trimming cost V 2 bases and J 7 bases, with 5 bases left between them. The length of the CDR3 is 11 residues. Germline lookup yields CDR1 GTSNPN and CDR2 SVGIG (reference sequence). CDR3 loop: CAWSSSEKLFF. In nucleotides, the CDR3 is TGTGCCTGGAGTTCTAGTGAAAAACTGTTTTTT.

The chain recombines TRBV7-9 with TRBJ1-1; tentative D call: TRBD1 (5 bases). The germline V and J ends were trimmed by 4 bases and 0 bases, with 12 bases remaining between them. Germline CDR1 is SEHNR and CDR2 is FQNEAQ (reference sequence). This CDR3 has 15 amino acids. In DNA form, the CDR3 reads TGTGCCAGCAGCTCCGGGACGGATATGAACACTGAAGCTTTCTTT. Amino acids: CASSSGTDMNTEAFF. The variable domain in full, completed from reference TRBV7-9 and TRBJ1-1, reads DTGVSQNPRHKITKRGQNVTFRCDPISEHNRLYWYRQTLGQGPEFLTYFQNEAQLEKSRLLSDRFSAERPKGSFSTLEIQRTEQGDSAMYLCASSSGTDMNTEAFFGQGTRLTVV.

The CDR3 DNA follows: TGTGCCAGCAGCGTAACCCCCTCCGCAGGAGAGACCCAGTACTTC. Translated: CASSVTPSAGETQYF. The genes are TRBV9 and TRBJ2-5; D is unclear. CDR3 size: 15 residues. CDR1 SGDLS and CDR2 YYNGEE come from the germline V gene. Trimming took 1 base from V and 4 from J, leaving 14 bases between them.